This record covers a single T cell receptor beta chain. This CDR3 spans 14 amino acids. V was pared by 6 bases and J by 3 bases, with 14 bases between. Germline CDR1 reads MNHNS; CDR2 reads SASEGT. In the authors' methods: For nucleated cells, counts were estimated from reference gene primer amplification. Sequenced by immunoSEQ multiplex PCR; TCRdb stores in-frame clones only, minus some. The D gene and trimming were derived from the DNA, and the V and J assignments and clone size from that table. The repertoire holds some 50,000 clones, with roughly 88% as singletons. These data come from a study of blood T cell repertoires in COVID-19. On the study more broadly: Some COVID-19 samples were acute and others convalescent; all came from the United States, Italy and Spain. The analysed material was cDNA or gDNA that came from T cells, B-cell-depleted T cells, or PBMCs.

The receptor was isolated from a woman aged 60-70 years with acute or convalescent COVID-19. The gene calls are TRBV6-1 and TRBJ1-2, with D possibly TRBD1 on 6 matching bases. Sequenced material: peripheral blood. Here the CDR3 reads CASRNDRTYYGYTF. DNA of the CDR3: TGTGCCAGCAGAAACGACAGGACCTACTATGGCTACACCTTC.